This TCR beta chain was recovered during a study of blood T cell repertoires in COVID-19. Trimming removed 4 bases from V and 7 bases from J; junction bases left unmatched: 11. Germline loops: CDR1 SGHVS, CDR2 FQNEAQ. This CDR3 contains 15 residues. The method was immunoSEQ multiplex PCR; TCRdb's version includes in-frame clones alone and lacks a portion of them. The data show about 240,000 clones, roughly 76% seen once. Sequencing was carried out using peripheral blood. This receptor was obtained from a woman of 80 years or more with COVID-19, enrolled during active disease. The chain employs TRBV7-8 and TRBJ1-2; 8 nucleotides agree with TRBD1. In DNA, the CDR3 is TGTGCCAGCAGCTCGGCGGCAGCCGGACAGGGTGGCTACACCTTC. The encoded protein is CASSSAAAGQGGYTF.